A single TCR beta chain is shown here with its context. Here immunoSEQ multiplex PCR was the method, and the copy in TCRdb shows in-frame clones only, minus some. The sample lists about 200,000 clones; around 84% were seen once. This sample stems from a study of blood T cell repertoires in COVID-19. V was pared by 5 bases and J by 4 bases, with 12 bases of the junction left unmatched. This CDR3 comprises 17 residues. Germline V gene sequence: CDR1 MNHEY, CDR2 SMNVEV (reference sequence). Material: peripheral blood. The rearrangement joins TRBV27 to TRBJ2-7, with 12 positions matching TRBD1. This TCR came from a woman aged 80 or over with acute or convalescent COVID-19. DNA of the CDR3: TGTGCCAGCAGTATTAGCCGAGGGGACAGGGGGCTGTACGAGCAGTACTTC. Its translation: CASSISRGDRGLYEQYF.